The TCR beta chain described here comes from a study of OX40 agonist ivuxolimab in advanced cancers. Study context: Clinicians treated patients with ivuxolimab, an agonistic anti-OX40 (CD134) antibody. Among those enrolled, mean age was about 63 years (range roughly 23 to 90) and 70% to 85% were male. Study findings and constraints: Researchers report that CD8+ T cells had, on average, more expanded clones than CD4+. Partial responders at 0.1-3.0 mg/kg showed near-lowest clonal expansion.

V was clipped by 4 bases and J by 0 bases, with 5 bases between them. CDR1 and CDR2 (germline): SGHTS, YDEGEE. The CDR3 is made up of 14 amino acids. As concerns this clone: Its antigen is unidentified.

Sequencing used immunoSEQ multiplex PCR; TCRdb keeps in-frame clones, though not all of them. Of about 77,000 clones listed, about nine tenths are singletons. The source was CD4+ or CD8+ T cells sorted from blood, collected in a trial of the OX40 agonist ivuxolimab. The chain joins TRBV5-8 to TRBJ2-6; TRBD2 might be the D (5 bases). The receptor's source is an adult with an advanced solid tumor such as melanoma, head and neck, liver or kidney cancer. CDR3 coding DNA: TGTGCCAGCAGCCGGGACTCTGGGGCCAACGTCCTGACTTTC. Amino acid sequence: CASSRDSGANVLTF.